This passage covers 18 T cell receptor beta chains from one sample sequenced in a study of T-cell reconstitution after alpha-beta-depleted transplantation in children. The TCRbeta library was prepared with unique molecular identifiers. TCRdb independently ran MiXCR on the PCR reads; one entry per CDR3 protein. The sample records about 200,000 distinct CDR3 sequences, about 15% being singletons. Sequencing used PBMCs from the stem cell graft donor, obtained from the stem cell graft. These receptor sequences come from a human donor who donated a stem cell graft to a child with acute lymphoblastic leukemia.

This clonotype was seen repeatedly, ten times or more. The gene calls are TRBV27 and TRBJ2-2, with D uncertain. V lost 6 bases to trimming and J lost 2 bases, with 13 bases between them. The CDR3 loop spans 15 amino acids. CDR1 is MNHEY and CDR2 is SMNVEV in the germline V gene (reference sequence). Here the CDR3 DNA reads TGTGCCAGCAGCCAAATCCCGGTAAACACCGGGGAGCTGTTTTTT. Translation: CASSQIPVNTGELFF.

Details on this clonotype: A read error is possible here, since a much larger clone lies one base away. CDR3 sequence (DNA): TGCAGCGTCCCTATGGCTACCGGGGAGCTGTTTTTT. Amino acid sequence: CSVPMATGELFF. The rearrangement joins TRBV29-1 to TRBJ2-2; D unresolved. Between the trimmed V and J ends, which lost 6 bases and 5 bases, there was a span of 10 bases. The CDR3 loop spans 12 amino acids. CDR1 SQVTM and CDR2 ANQGSEA come from the germline V gene.

The CDR3 here is CASSLEKATRRTDTQYF. The CDR3 DNA sequence: TGCGCCAGCAGCTTGGAGAAGGCAACCCGTCGCACAGATACGCAGTATTTT. V gene TRBV5-1 combines with J gene TRBJ2-3; D is unresolved. From germline, CDR1 is SGHRS and CDR2 YFSETQ. This CDR3 comprises 17 residues. V was clipped by 0 bases and J by 1 base, with 15 bases between them.

This clonotype was seen a handful of times. The chain carries TRBV7-9 and TRBJ2-1, with D possibly being TRBD1 (5 bases). The CDR3 is 12 amino acids. V was clipped by 4 bases and J by 10 bases, with 11 bases between them. Germline-derived CDR1 and CDR2 are SEHNR and FQNEAQ (reference sequence). CDR3 nucleotide sequence: TGTGCCAGCAGCTCCTGGGGCGAAGAGCAGTTCTTC. Encoded protein: CASSSWGEEQFF.

This clonotype was seen at least ten times. This chain links TRBV29-1 with TRBJ1-1; maybe TRBD1 (5 bases). The CDR3 loop spans 13 amino acids. Looked up from germline, CDR1 is SQVTM and CDR2 is ANQGSEA. The ends were cut back, 5 bases at V and 3 bases at J, with 13 bases in the middle. In DNA form, the CDR3 reads TGCAGCGTTAGGGACCAGGTCGACACTGAAGCTTTCTTT. Translating it yields CSVRDQVDTEAFF.

The chain carries TRBV4-2 and TRBJ2-4; possible D gene TRBD2, 7 bases. Trimming removed 4 bases from V and 3 bases from J, with 19 bases in between. CDR3 size: 17 residues. Germline CDR1 and CDR2: LGHNA and YNFKEQ. In nucleotides, the CDR3 is TGTGCCAGCAGCCCCGGACTAGGGGGAGGGGTCAAAAACATTCAGTACTTC. It yields the protein CASSPGLGGGVKNIQYF.

This clonotype was detected many times. This chain uses TRBV7-9 with TRBJ2-1; a weak D match, TRBD1 (5 bases). CDR3 size: 14 residues. Germline-derived CDR1 and CDR2 are SEHNR and FQNEAQ (reference sequence). Trimming left V 2 bases short and J 2 bases short, with 7 bases between. CDR3 in amino acids: CASSLLDTYNEQFF. Written as DNA, the CDR3 is TGTGCCAGCAGCTTACTGGACACCTACAATGAGCAGTTCTTC.

The chain carries TRBV6-1 and TRBJ2-1; D call uncertain. This CDR3 has 12 amino acids. V was shortened by 2 bases and J by 10 bases, with 9 bases between the two germline ends. Germline V gene sequence: CDR1 MNHNS, CDR2 SASEGT. In DNA, the CDR3 is TGTGCCAGCAGTGAAACCGGCCGGGAGCAGTTCTTC. Its protein product is CASSETGREQFF.

This clonotype was detected many times. The chain links TRBV6-1 to TRBJ2-1, with 11 bases matching TRBD2. J was trimmed by 3 bases and V by 5 bases; bases with no gene match: 6. Germline assignment: CDR1 MNHNS and CDR2 SASEGT. This CDR3 has 16 residues. The CDR3 DNA sequence: TGTGCCAGCAGTCTCCTAGCGGGAGGAGACTACAATGAGCAGTTCTTC. It specifies CASSLLAGGDYNEQFF.

This clonotype has just a few counts. The chain uses TRBV6-1 and TRBJ2-2, with 8 nucleotides matching TRBD1. The germline CDR1 and CDR2 sequences are MNHNS and SASEGT. This CDR3 is 15 amino acids long. The V segment lost 5 bases and the J segment 1 base; nucleotides outside the gene matches: 3. CDR3 loop: CASSIGQGNTGELFF. DNA of the CDR3: TGTGCCAGCAGTATAGGACAGGGGAACACCGGGGAGCTGTTTTTT.

This clonotype was seen many times. The J gene is TRBJ1-2, the V gene TRBV27; weak D call: TRBD1 (6 bases). This CDR3 comprises 15 residues. V gave up 5 bases and J gave up 2 bases, with 15 bases separating them. Germline CDR1 is MNHEY and CDR2 is SMNVEV (reference sequence). CDR3 bases: TGTGCCAGCAGTCATAGGGGGTCTGACAACTATGGCTACACCTTC. It codes for CASSHRGSDNYGYTF.

Concerning this clonotype itself: A much more abundant neighbour one base away suggests this may be a read error. V usage is TRBV5-1 and J usage is TRBJ2-3; the D gene is possibly TRBD1 (5 bases). Germline V lookup: CDR1 SGHRS, CDR2 YFSETQ. Between the trimmed V and J ends, which lost 3 bases and 3 bases, there was a span of 17 bases. The CDR3 spans 16 residues. The CDR3, as DNA: TGCGCCAGCAGCTGGGCCGCTTCAGGGATGACAGATACGCAGTATTTT. Translation: CASSWAASGMTDTQYF.

This clonotype appeared many times. V usage is TRBV20-1 and J usage is TRBJ2-6; possible D gene TRBD1, 6 bases. V was pared by 0 bases and J by 1 base, with 10 bases between. The CDR3 has 16 amino acids. Looked up from germline, CDR1 is DFQATT and CDR2 is SNEGSKA (reference sequence). This CDR3 reads CSARDRGMSGANVLTF. The DNA for the CDR3 is TGCAGTGCTAGAGACAGGGGCATGTCTGGGGCCAACGTCCTGACTTTC.

The sample holds many counts of this clonotype. The chain uses TRBV5-6 and TRBJ2-1; possible D gene TRBD2, 5 bases. The V gene's germline CDR1 is SGHDT and CDR2 YYEEEE. Between the trimmed V and J ends, which lost 2 bases and 4 bases, there was a span of 13 bases. The CDR3 runs 15 residues. The CDR3 DNA follows: TGTGCCAGCAGCTTATTTGAGGGAGAGTACAATGAGCAGTTCTTC. Its translation is CASSLFEGEYNEQFF.

This clonotype came up many times. The chain employs TRBV29-1 and TRBJ2-1, with 10 bases lining up with TRBD2. Germline loops: CDR1 SQVTM, CDR2 ANQGSEA. This CDR3 comprises 15 residues. Losses at the gene ends were 6 bases for V and 5 bases for J; bases not matched to a gene: 10. The CDR3 DNA follows: TGCAGCGTAGCGGGGGGGGCGAGTTTTGACAATGAGCAGTTCTTC. It translates to CSVAGGASFDNEQFF.

This clonotype came up many times. One junction end does not reproduce the germline sequence, and a read error may be involved. The chain combines TRBV6-6 with TRBJ2-1; D is undetermined. Germline V gene sequence: CDR1 MNHNY, CDR2 SVGAGI (reference sequence). The CDR3 loop spans 11 amino acids. CDR3 bases: TGTGCCAGCAGTTACTCCCAAAACTTAATCTTC. This gives the protein CASSYSQNLIF.

For this clonotype: A read error is possible here, since a much larger clone lies one base away. This chain uses TRBV5-5 with TRBJ2-7; D gene uncertain. Germline loops: CDR1 SGHKS, CDR2 YYEKEE (reference sequence). This CDR3 comprises 13 residues. The CDR3: CASSSIVSDERYF. DNA of the CDR3: TGTGCCAGCAGCTCCATAGTATCCGATGAGCGGTACTTC.

This clonotype occurred many times. The rearrangement links TRBV5-1 to TRBJ1-1, with TRBD1 as a possible D gene (6 bases). Germline V gene data show CDR1 as SGHRS and CDR2 as YFSETQ. V gave up 4 bases and J gave up 0 bases, with 19 bases separating them. CDR3 size: 17 residues. CDR3 nucleotides: TGCGCCAGCAGCCCGCCGGGACACCCTTCTATGAACACTGAAGCTTTCTTT. This gives the protein CASSPPGHPSMNTEAFF.